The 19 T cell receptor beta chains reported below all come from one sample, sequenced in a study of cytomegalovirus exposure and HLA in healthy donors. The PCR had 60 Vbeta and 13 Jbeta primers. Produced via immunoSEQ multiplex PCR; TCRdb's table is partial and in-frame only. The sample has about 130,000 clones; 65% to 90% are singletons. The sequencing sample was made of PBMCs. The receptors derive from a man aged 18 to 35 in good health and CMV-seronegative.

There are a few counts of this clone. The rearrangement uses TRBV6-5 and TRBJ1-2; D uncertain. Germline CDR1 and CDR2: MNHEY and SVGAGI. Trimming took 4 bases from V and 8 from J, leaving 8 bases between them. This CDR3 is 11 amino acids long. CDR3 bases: TGTGCCAGCAGTTCCGAGGTCGGCTACACCTTC. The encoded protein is CASSSEVGYTF.

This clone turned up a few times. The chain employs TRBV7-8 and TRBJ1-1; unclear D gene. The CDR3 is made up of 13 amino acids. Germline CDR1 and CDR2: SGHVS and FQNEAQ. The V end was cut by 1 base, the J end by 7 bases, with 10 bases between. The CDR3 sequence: CASSLGSDFEAFF. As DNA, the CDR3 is TGTGCCAGCAGCTTAGGCAGTGACTTTGAAGCTTTCTTT.

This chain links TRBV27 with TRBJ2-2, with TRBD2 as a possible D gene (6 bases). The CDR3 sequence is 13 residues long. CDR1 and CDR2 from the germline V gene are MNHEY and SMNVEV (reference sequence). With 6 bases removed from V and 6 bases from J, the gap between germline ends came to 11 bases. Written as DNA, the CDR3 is TGTGCCAGCAGCGAACGGGGGTCCGGGGAGCTGTTTTTT. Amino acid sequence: CASSERGSGELFF.

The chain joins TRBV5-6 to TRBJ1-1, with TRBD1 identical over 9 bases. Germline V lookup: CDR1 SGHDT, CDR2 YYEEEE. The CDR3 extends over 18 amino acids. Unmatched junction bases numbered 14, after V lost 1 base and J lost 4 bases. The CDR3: CASSLSLGTGLGGTEAFF. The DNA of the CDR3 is TGTGCCAGCAGCTTGAGTCTGGGGACAGGGCTTGGGGGCACTGAAGCTTTCTTT. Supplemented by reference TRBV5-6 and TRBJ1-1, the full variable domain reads DAGVTQSPTHLIKTRGQQVTLRCSPKSGHDTVSWYQQALGQGPQFIFQYYEEEERQRGNFPDRFSGHQFPNYSSELNVNALLLGDSALYLCASSLSLGTGLGGTEAFFGQGTRLTVV.

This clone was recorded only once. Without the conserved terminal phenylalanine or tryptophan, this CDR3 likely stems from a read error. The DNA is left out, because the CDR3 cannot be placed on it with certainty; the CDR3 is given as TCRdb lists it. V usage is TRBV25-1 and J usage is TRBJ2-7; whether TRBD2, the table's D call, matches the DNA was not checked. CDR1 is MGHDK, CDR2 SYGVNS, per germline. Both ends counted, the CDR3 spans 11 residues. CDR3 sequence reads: CASSERDSFTL.

The CDR3 DNA follows: TGTGCCAGTAGTATAGATCTTCCTAGCTCCTATAATTCACCCCTCCACTTT. Protein sequence: CASSIDLPSSYNSPLHF. V and J are TRBV19 and TRBJ1-6; D is ambiguous. This CDR3 has 17 residues. V shed 0 bases and J shed 0 bases, with 9 bases lying between them. Germline values: CDR1 LNHDA, CDR2 SQIVND (reference sequence).

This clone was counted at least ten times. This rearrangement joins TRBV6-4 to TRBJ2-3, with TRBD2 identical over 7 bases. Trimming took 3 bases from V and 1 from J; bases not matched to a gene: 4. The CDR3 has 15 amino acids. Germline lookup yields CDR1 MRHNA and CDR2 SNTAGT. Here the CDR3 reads CASSEKSGGTDTQYF. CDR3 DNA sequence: TGTGCCAGCAGTGAGAAAAGCGGGGGCACAGATACGCAGTATTTT.

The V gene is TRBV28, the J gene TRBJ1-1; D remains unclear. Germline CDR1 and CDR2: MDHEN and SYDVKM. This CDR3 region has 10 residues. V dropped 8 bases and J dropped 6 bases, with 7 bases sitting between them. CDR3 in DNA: TGTGCCAGCCAGAGGTCTGAAGCTTTCTTT. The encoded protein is CASQRSEAFF.

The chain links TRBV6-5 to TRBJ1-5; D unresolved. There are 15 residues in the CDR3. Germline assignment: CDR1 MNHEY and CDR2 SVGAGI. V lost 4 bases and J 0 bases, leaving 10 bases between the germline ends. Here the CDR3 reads CASSWAGLSNQPQHF. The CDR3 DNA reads TGTGCCAGCAGTTGGGCAGGTCTTAGCAATCAGCCCCAGCATTTT.

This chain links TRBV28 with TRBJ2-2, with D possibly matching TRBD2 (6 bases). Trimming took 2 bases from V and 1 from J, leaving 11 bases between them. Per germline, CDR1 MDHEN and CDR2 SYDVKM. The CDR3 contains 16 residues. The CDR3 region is CASSLIGTLNTGELFF. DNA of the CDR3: TGTGCCAGCAGTTTAATTGGGACTTTGAACACCGGGGAGCTGTTTTTT. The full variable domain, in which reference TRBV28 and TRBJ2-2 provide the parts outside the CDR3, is DVKVTQSSRYLVKRTGEKVFLECVQDMDHENMFWYRQDPGLGLRLIYFSYDVKMKEKGDIPEGYSVSREKKERFSLILESASTNQTSMYLCASSLIGTLNTGELFFGEGSRLTVL.

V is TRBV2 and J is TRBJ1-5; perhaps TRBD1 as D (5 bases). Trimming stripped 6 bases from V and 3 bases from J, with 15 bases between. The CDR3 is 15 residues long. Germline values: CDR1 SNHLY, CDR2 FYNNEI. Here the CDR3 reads CASRSQGRNNQPQHF. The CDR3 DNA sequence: TGTGCCAGCAGGAGCCAGGGAAGAAACAATCAGCCCCAGCATTTT.

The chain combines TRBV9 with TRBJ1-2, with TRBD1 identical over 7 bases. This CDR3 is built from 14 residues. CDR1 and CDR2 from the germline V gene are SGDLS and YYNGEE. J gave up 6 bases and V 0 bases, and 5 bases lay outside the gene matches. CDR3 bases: TGTGCCAGCAGCGTAGTCGGGACAGCCAATGGCTACACCTTC. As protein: CASSVVGTANGYTF.

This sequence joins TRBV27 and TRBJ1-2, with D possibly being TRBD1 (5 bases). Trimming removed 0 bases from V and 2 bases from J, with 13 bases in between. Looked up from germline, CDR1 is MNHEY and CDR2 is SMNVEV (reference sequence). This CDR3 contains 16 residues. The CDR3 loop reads CASSLSGPRGNYGYTF. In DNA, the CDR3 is TGTGCCAGCAGTTTATCGGGCCCCCGGGGGAACTATGGCTACACCTTC.

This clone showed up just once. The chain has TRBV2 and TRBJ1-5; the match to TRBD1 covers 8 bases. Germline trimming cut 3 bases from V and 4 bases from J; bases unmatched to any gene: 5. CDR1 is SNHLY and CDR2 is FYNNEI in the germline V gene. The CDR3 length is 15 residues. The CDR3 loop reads CASSDPDRVNQPQHF. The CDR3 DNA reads TGTGCCAGCAGTGACCCGGACAGGGTGAATCAGCCCCAGCATTTT.

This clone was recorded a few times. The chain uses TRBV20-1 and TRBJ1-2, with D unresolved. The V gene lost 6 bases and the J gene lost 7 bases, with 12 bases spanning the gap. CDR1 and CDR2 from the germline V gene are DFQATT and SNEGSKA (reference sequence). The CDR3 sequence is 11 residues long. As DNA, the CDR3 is TGCAGTGCCCCGCGGAAAGGTGGCTACACCTTC. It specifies CSAPRKGGYTF.

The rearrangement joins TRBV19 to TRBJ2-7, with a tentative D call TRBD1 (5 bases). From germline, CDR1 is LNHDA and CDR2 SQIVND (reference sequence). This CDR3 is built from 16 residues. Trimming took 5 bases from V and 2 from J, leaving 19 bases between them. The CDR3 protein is CASSHTQVLTPYEQYF. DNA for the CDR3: TGTGCCAGTAGTCACACACAGGTTCTCACCCCCTACGAGCAGTACTTC.

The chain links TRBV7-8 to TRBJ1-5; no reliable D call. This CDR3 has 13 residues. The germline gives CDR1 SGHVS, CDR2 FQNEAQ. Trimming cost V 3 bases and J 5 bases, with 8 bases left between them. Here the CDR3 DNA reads TGTGCCAGCAGCTTCCGGGTCTATCAGCCCCAGCATTTT. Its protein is CASSFRVYQPQHF.

In nucleotides, the CDR3 is TGTGCCTGGAGAGGAGGGTGGTACTACACCTTC. Amino acids: CAWRGGWYYTF. This sequence joins TRBV30 and TRBJ1-2; the D is unclear. The V gene lost 3 bases and the J gene lost 10 bases, with 12 bases spanning the gap. CDR3 size: 11 residues. From germline, CDR1 is GTSNPN and CDR2 SVGIG (reference sequence).

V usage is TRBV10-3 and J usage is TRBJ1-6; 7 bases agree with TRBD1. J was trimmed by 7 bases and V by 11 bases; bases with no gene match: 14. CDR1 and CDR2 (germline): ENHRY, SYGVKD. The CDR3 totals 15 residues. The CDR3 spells CASRGEPRGNSPLHF. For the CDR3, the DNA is TGTGCCTCGAGGGGAGAGCCCAGGGGGAATTCACCCCTCCACTTT.